The sequence of this TCR beta chain was determined in a study of T-cell reconstitution after alpha-beta-depleted transplantation in children. Unique molecular identifiers were used to barcode this TCRbeta library. Each CDR3 protein is one row after TCRdb ran MiXCR on the PCR reads. The sample holds roughly 220,000 distinct CDR3 sequences, about 9.6% seen once. This clonotype has ten or more counts. The CDR3 runs 20 residues. The V and J ends lost 6 bases and 0 bases respectively, with 27 bases between them. The sample was PBMCs from the stem cell graft donor, taken from the stem cell graft. The rearrangement uses TRBV12-3 or TRBV12-4 and TRBJ1-5; weak D call: TRBD1 (5 bases). This clonotype originated in a human donor who donated a stem cell graft to a child with SCID. Here the CDR3 reads CASSKSRQLTNINSNQPQHF. CDR3 in DNA: TGTGCCAGCAGCAAGTCCCGACAGTTAACCAATATTAATAGCAATCAGCCCCAGCATTTT.